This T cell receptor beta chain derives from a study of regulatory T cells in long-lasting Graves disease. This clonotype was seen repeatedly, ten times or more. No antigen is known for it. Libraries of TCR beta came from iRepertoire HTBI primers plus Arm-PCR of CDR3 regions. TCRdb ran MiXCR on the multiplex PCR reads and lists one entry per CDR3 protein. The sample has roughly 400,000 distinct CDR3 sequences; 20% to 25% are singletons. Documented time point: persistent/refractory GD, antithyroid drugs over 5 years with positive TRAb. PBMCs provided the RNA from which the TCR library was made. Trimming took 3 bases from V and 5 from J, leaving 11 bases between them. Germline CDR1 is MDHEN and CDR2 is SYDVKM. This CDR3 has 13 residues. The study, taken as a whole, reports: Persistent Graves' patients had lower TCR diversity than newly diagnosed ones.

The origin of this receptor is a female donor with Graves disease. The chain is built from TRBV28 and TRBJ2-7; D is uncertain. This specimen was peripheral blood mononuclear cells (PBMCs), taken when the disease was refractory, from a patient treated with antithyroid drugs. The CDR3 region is CASSFSPVNEQYF. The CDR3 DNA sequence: TGTGCCAGCAGTTTTTCCCCGGTGAACGAGCAGTACTTC.